Shown below are 32 T cell receptor beta chains from a single sample sequenced in a study of technical replicates of blood from a few donors. TCRdb's copy holds only in-frame clones and misses some; the assay was immunoSEQ multiplex PCR. The table includes approximately 100,000 clones, roughly 95% detected once. The sequenced material came from T cells isolated from PBMCs. The receptors were gathered from a human donor in good health.

The chain is built from TRBV19 and TRBJ2-1; D unresolved. V was shortened by 6 bases and J by 0 bases, with 12 bases between the two germline ends. The germline V gene encodes CDR1 LNHDA and CDR2 SQIVND (reference sequence). This CDR3 comprises 15 residues. Here the CDR3 reads CASSETASSYNEQFF. The CDR3 coding sequence is TGTGCCAGTAGCGAAACAGCAAGCTCCTACAATGAGCAGTTCTTC.

This rearrangement joins TRBV12-5 to TRBJ2-1; 12 bases are shared with TRBD2. Losses at the gene ends were 1 base for V and 10 bases for J; bases not matched to a gene: 17. Germline V lookup: CDR1 LGHNT, CDR2 FRNRAP. This CDR3 has 19 amino acids. The CDR3 here is CASGLGLAGEQGIGLEQFF. In DNA form, the CDR3 reads TGTGCTAGTGGTTTGGGACTAGCGGGAGAACAGGGTATTGGGCTCGAGCAGTTCTTC. The variable domain in full, completed from reference TRBV12-5 and TRBJ2-1, reads DARVTQTPRHKVTEMGQEVTMRCQPILGHNTVFWYRQTMMQGLELLAYFRNRAPLDDSGMPKDRFSAEMPDATLATLKIQPSEPRDSAVYFCASGLGLAGEQGIGLEQFFGPGTRLTVL.

This clone has just one count. For the CDR3, the DNA is TGTGCCAGCAGCATAGACGGTCCTTTGGACGAGCAGTACTTC. This translates into CASSIDGPLDEQYF. The chain couples TRBV7-9 to TRBJ2-7; D unclear. The CDR3 covers 14 residues. The V and J ends lost 5 bases and 5 bases respectively, with 16 bases between them. Germline assignment: CDR1 SEHNR and CDR2 FQNEAQ (reference sequence).

The DNA for the CDR3 is TGTGCCAGCAGTTCCCGCCAGGGACTAGCGGGAGCCTCTCCTAGATACAATGAGCAGTTCTTC. This encodes CASSSRQGLAGASPRYNEQFF. The gene calls are TRBV28 and TRBJ2-1; 14 bases map to TRBD2. J was trimmed by 4 bases and V by 4 bases; bases with no gene match: 18. Germline values: CDR1 MDHEN, CDR2 SYDVKM. CDR3 size: 21 residues.

This chain connects TRBV5-1 to TRBJ2-1, with D possibly being TRBD2 (6 bases). CDR1 is SGHRS, CDR2 YFSETQ, per germline. This CDR3 is 16 amino acids long. The V gene lost 0 bases and the J gene lost 4 bases, with 14 bases spanning the gap. The CDR3 loop reads CASSLGSTSRYNEQFF. CDR3 in DNA: TGCGCCAGCAGCTTGGGTTCTACTAGCAGGTACAATGAGCAGTTCTTC.

The CDR3 is CASRAQGYNQPQHF. The CDR3 DNA reads TGTGCCAGCAGGGCACAGGGCTACAATCAGCCCCAGCATTTT. The chain combines TRBV6-5 with TRBJ1-5; weak D call: TRBD1 (6 bases). V was pared by 6 bases and J by 3 bases, with 12 bases between. The CDR3 has 14 amino acids. CDR1 is MNHEY, CDR2 SVGAGI, per germline.

Worth noting for this clone: At one end, the junction sequence differs from germline, possibly due to a read error. The chain combines TRBV19 with TRBJ2-3, with D perhaps TRBD2 (6 bases). CDR3 length: 20 residues. From germline, CDR1 is LNHDA and CDR2 SQIVND (reference sequence). CDR3 nucleotide sequence: TGTGCCAGCAGTATAGGGGCGTGGAGGGGCGAGTTCCCCTACACAGATACGCAGTATTTT. Translation: CASSIGAWRGEFPYTDTQYF.

V usage is TRBV6-1 and J usage is TRBJ2-5; 7 bases fit TRBD2. Germline V CDR1 and CDR2: MNHNS, SASEGT. After removal of 2 bases from V and 1 base from J, the junction contained 4 bases not matched to a gene. The CDR3 has 15 amino acids. CDR3 nucleotide sequence: TGTGCCAGCAGTGAAAGGGGAGGGCTCCAAGAGACCCAGTACTTC. It encodes CASSERGGLQETQYF.

The chain uses TRBV5-5 and TRBJ2-7; unclear D gene. Between the trimmed V and J ends, which lost 0 bases and 3 bases, there was a span of 4 bases. The CDR3 is made up of 12 amino acids. Germline-derived CDR1 and CDR2 are SGHKS and YYEKEE (reference sequence). CDR3 coding DNA: TGTGCCAGCAGCTTGGGGCTCTACGAGCAGTACTTC. It codes for CASSLGLYEQYF.

This clone was recorded once. The chain has TRBV18 and TRBJ2-3, with D unclear. V was trimmed by 2 bases and J by 6 bases, leaving 3 bases between them. Germline V gene data show CDR1 as KGHSH and CDR2 as LQKENI. This CDR3 contains 11 residues. CDR3 amino acids: CASSPGDTQYF. The CDR3 DNA reads TGTGCCAGCTCACCAGGCGATACGCAGTATTTT.

The chain couples TRBV12-5 to TRBJ2-7, with D tentatively TRBD1 (6 bases). The CDR3 contains 11 residues. The germline V and J ends were trimmed by 8 bases and 5 bases, with 10 bases remaining between them. Looked up from germline, CDR1 is LGHNT and CDR2 is FRNRAP. The DNA of the CDR3 is TGTGCTAGTTCAGGGGTGAACGAGCAGTACTTC. Translated: CASSGVNEQYF.

The chain combines TRBV4-1 with TRBJ1-5; TRBD1 agrees at 9 bases. The V segment lost 4 bases and the J segment 6 bases; nucleotides outside the gene matches: 10. The CDR3 contains 16 residues. The germline gives CDR1 MGHRA, CDR2 YSYEKL. The CDR3 region has the DNA TGCGCCAGCAGCCCGTCAGGGACAGGGCATGTTCAGCCCCAGCATTTT. Its translation is CASSPSGTGHVQPQHF.

The chain links TRBV6-6 to TRBJ2-7, with D uncertain. The CDR3 is 11 residues long. V was clipped by 2 bases and J by 5 bases, with 4 bases between them. From germline, CDR1 is MNHNY and CDR2 SVGAGI (reference sequence). CDR3 nucleotides: TGTGCCAGCAGTTACCTCCACGAGCAGTACTTC. This translates into CASSYLHEQYF.

This clone was recorded once. The genes are TRBV5-1 and TRBJ2-5; no reliable D call. Germline loops: CDR1 SGHRS, CDR2 YFSETQ. The CDR3 sequence is 13 residues long. V was pared by 0 bases and J by 1 base, with 4 bases between. This CDR3 reads CASSLALQETQYF. DNA for the CDR3: TGCGCCAGCAGCTTGGCCCTCCAAGAGACCCAGTACTTC.

The gene calls are TRBV5-1 and TRBJ2-7; a weak D match, TRBD1 (5 bases). Trimming took 4 bases from V and 6 from J, leaving 17 bases between them. The CDR3 consists of 14 residues. Germline V gene lookup returns CDR1 SGHRS and CDR2 YFSETQ. The CDR3 spells CASSPGTGSSEQYF. The DNA for the CDR3 is TGCGCCAGCAGCCCTGGTACAGGCTCTTCCGAGCAGTACTTC.

The chain has TRBV18 and TRBJ2-1; 7 bases match TRBD2. Germline assignment: CDR1 KGHSH and CDR2 LQKENI. Germline trimming cut 2 bases from V and 7 bases from J; bases unmatched to any gene: 5. The CDR3 totals 14 residues. Here the CDR3 DNA reads TGTGCCAGCTCACCAAACCTAGCGGTTAATGAGCAGTTCTTC. Protein product: CASSPNLAVNEQFF.

CDR3 protein: CASSLWNRVNTGELFF. The CDR3 bases are TGTGCCAGCAGTTTATGGAACAGGGTGAACACCGGGGAGCTGTTTTTT. This chain links TRBV27 with TRBJ2-2; D might be TRBD1 (6 bases). The CDR3 runs to 16 residues. Germline V gives CDR1 MNHEY, CDR2 SMNVEV (reference sequence). The V gene lost 1 base and the J gene lost 1 base, with 10 bases spanning the gap.

J is TRBJ1-4 and V is TRBV5-1, with a tentative D call TRBD1 (5 bases). The CDR3 has 16 residues. Germline V gene data show CDR1 as SGHRS and CDR2 as YFSETQ. V lost 0 bases and J 6 bases, leaving 15 bases between the germline ends. The CDR3 region has the DNA TGCGCCAGCAGCTTGGCCTTTGGACATGCGGATGAAAAACTGTTTTTT. It encodes CASSLAFGHADEKLFF.

The chain combines TRBV28 with TRBJ2-3; a weak D match, TRBD2 (5 bases). Trimming removed 3 bases at V and 6 bases at J, with 7 bases between. The germline CDR1 and CDR2 sequences are MDHEN and SYDVKM. The CDR3 covers 12 residues. The CDR3: CASSFSGDTQYF. The CDR3 DNA follows: TGTGCCAGCAGTTTCTCGGGGGATACGCAGTATTTT.

The chain links TRBV7-3 to TRBJ1-3, with D perhaps TRBD1 (6 bases). The CDR3 has 14 amino acids. Germline V gene sequence: CDR1 SGHTA, CDR2 FQGTGA. The V and J ends lost 5 bases and 2 bases respectively, with 10 bases between them. The CDR3 nucleotides are TGTGCCAGCAGCCCCACAGGGACTGGAAACACCATATATTTT. Amino acids: CASSPTGTGNTIYF.

V and J are TRBV9 and TRBJ2-3; 7 positions match TRBD2. This CDR3 has 16 residues. The germline CDR1 and CDR2 sequences are SGDLS and YYNGEE. With 0 bases clipped from V and 5 bases from J, the junction kept 9 bases outside the gene matches. The CDR3 nucleotides read TGTGCCAGCAGCGTAGATACAGCGGGATTGGTAGATACGCAGTATTTT. Protein: CASSVDTAGLVDTQYF.

In DNA form, the CDR3 reads TGTGCCTGGGGTGCGGGACAGGGCAGCACTGAAGCTTTCTTT. Translation gives CAWGAGQGSTEAFF. The J gene is TRBJ1-1, the V gene TRBV30; TRBD1 matches 9 bases. V was pared by 5 bases and J by 4 bases, with 8 bases of the junction left unmatched. This CDR3 spans 14 amino acids. Germline V CDR1 and CDR2: GTSNPN, SVGIG (reference sequence).

V is TRBV10-3 and J is TRBJ1-2; possible D gene TRBD1, 6 bases. The CDR3 loop spans 12 amino acids. V lost 10 bases and J lost 14, with 23 bases in between. Germline values: CDR1 ENHRY, CDR2 SYGVKD. The CDR3 protein is CATREGVEATTF. The CDR3 DNA reads as TGTGCCACCCGGGAGGGGGTTGAAGCTACAACCTTC.

The chain employs TRBV4-1 and TRBJ1-2; D is uncertain. The CDR3 loop spans 14 amino acids. Germline loops: CDR1 MGHRA, CDR2 YSYEKL. The V end was cut by 0 bases, the J end by 0 bases, with 5 bases between. The CDR3 DNA reads TGCGCCAGCAGCCAAGACCGAGCTAACTATGGCTACACCTTC. This translates into CASSQDRANYGYTF.

This chain uses TRBV29-1 with TRBJ2-5; 10 bases line up with TRBD2. Germline V gene data show CDR1 as SQVTM and CDR2 as ANQGSEA. With 6 bases clipped from V and 7 bases from J, the junction kept 14 bases outside the gene matches. This CDR3 is 15 amino acids long. The CDR3: CSVVGTSVRGGTQYF. The CDR3 coding sequence is TGCAGCGTCGTTGGGACTAGCGTCAGAGGCGGGACCCAGTACTTC. Full variable domain (missing parts from reference TRBV29-1 and TRBJ2-5): SAVISQKPSRDICQRGTSLTIQCQVDSQVTMMFWYRQQPGQSLTLIATANQGSEATYESGFVIDKFPISRPNLTFSTLTVSNMSPEDSSIYLCSVVGTSVRGGTQYFGPGTRLLVL.

The chain recombines TRBV5-1 with TRBJ1-4; perhaps TRBD1 as D (5 bases). Germline V lookup: CDR1 SGHRS, CDR2 YFSETQ. The CDR3 has 16 residues. V lost 0 bases to trimming and J lost 3 bases, with 12 bases between them. CDR3 sequence reads: CASSLVFGGANEKLFF. DNA of the CDR3: TGCGCCAGCAGCTTGGTTTTCGGGGGAGCTAATGAAAAACTGTTTTTT.

The J gene is TRBJ2-7, the V gene TRBV10-1; 7 bases are a match to TRBD2. The germline gives CDR1 WNHNN, CDR2 SYGVQD (reference sequence). This CDR3 region has 14 residues. J gave up 3 bases and V 4 bases, and 6 bases lay outside the gene matches. CDR3 DNA sequence: TGCGCCAGCAGTGGGGGGACTACATTCTACGAGCAGTACTTC. Amino acids: CASSGGTTFYEQYF.

The rearrangement joins TRBV4-1 to TRBJ1-5; 9 bases line up with TRBD1. V lost 4 bases to trimming and J lost 5 bases; unmatched junction nucleotides: 6. The CDR3 covers 15 residues. Germline lookup yields CDR1 MGHRA and CDR2 YSYEKL. CDR3 amino acids: CASSLGQGKDQPQHF. CDR3 DNA sequence: TGCGCCAGCAGCCTCGGACAGGGGAAGGATCAGCCCCAGCATTTT.

V gene TRBV7-8 combines with J gene TRBJ1-1, with 7 bases lining up with TRBD1. CDR3 length equals 17 residues. Trimming took 3 bases from V and 1 from J; bases not matched to a gene: 11. CDR1 is SGHVS, CDR2 FQNEAQ, per germline. This chain's CDR3 is CASSLDTGALANTEAFF. The CDR3 region has the DNA TGTGCCAGCAGCTTGGACACAGGGGCGCTCGCGAACACTGAAGCTTTCTTT.

This clone was found a few times. The chain combines TRBV4-1 with TRBJ1-2; 11 positions match TRBD1. In germline, CDR1 is MGHRA, CDR2 YSYEKL. CDR3 length: 15 amino acids. V was clipped by 0 bases and J by 8 bases; unmatched bases: 5. CDR3 region: CASSQDRTGGLGYTF. The CDR3 bases are TGCGCCAGCAGCCAAGACAGGACAGGGGGCTTAGGCTACACCTTC.

The chain links TRBV4-1 to TRBJ1-1; D remains ambiguous. The CDR3 consists of 16 residues. CDR1 and CDR2 (germline): MGHRA, YSYEKL. V lost 4 bases to trimming and J lost 3 bases, with 18 bases between them. The CDR3 sequence is CASSPGMWEKYTEAFF. The CDR3 DNA is TGCGCCAGCAGCCCGGGGATGTGGGAAAAGTACACTGAAGCTTTCTTT.

This clone was observed a few times. The chain has TRBV11-2 and TRBJ1-5, with TRBD1 identical over 7 bases. This CDR3 spans 13 amino acids. Germline V lookup: CDR1 SGHAT, CDR2 FQNNGV. The J segment lost 5 bases and the V segment lost 6 bases, leaving 4 bases of the junction unmatched. The CDR3 DNA follows: TGTGCCAGCAGTCGACAGGGAGATCAGCCCCAGCATTTT. Its translation: CASSRQGDQPQHF.